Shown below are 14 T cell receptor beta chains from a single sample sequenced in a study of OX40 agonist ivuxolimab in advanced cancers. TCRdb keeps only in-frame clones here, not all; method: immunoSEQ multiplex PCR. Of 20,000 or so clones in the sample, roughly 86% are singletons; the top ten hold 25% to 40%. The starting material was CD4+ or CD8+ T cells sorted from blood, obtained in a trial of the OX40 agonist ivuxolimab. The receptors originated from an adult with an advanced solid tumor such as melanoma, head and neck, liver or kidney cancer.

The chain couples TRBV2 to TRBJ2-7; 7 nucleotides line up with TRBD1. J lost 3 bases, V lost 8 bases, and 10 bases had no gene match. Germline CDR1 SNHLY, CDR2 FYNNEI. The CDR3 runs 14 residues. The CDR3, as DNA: TGTGCCAGCTTTCCCGGGACAGAAAACTACGAGCAGTACTTC. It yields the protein CASFPGTENYEQYF. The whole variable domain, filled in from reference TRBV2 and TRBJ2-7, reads EPEVTQTPSHQVTQMGQEVILRCVPISNHLYFYWYRQILGQKVEFLVSFYNNEISEKSEIFDDQFSVERPDGSNFTLKIRSTKLEDSAMYFCASFPGTENYEQYFGPGTRLTVT.

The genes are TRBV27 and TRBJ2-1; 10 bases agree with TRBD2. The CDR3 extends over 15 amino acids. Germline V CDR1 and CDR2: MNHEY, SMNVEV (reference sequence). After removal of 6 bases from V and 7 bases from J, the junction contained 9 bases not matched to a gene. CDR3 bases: TGTGCCAGCAGCCCCTCGACTAGCGGGCAGAATGAGCAGTTCTTC. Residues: CASSPSTSGQNEQFF.

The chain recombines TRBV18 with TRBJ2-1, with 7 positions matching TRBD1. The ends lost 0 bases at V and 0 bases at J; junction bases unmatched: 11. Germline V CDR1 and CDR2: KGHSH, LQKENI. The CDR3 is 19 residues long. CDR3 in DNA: TGTGCCAGCTCACCACCTGGGACAGAGTTCAAGAGCTCCTACAATGAGCAGTTCTTC. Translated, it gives CASSPPGTEFKSSYNEQFF.

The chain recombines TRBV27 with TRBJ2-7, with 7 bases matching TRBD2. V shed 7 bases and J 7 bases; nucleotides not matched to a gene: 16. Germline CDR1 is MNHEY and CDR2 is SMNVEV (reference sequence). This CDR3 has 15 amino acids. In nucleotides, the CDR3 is TGTGCCAGCAACCCCGTGGCTAGCGGAAAGGGAGAGCAGTACTTC. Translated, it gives CASNPVASGKGEQYF.

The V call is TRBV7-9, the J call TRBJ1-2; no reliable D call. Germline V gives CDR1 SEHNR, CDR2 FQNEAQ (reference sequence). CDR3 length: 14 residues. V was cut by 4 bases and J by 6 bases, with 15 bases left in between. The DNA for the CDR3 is TGTGCCAGCAGCTCTTCGGGCGCTCAAGATGGCTACACCTTC. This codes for CASSSSGAQDGYTF.

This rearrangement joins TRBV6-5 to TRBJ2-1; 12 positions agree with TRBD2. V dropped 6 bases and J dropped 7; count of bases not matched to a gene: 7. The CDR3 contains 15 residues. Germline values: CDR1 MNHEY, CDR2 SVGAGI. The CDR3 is CASSLAGGPINEQFF. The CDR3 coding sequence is TGTGCCAGCAGCCTAGCGGGGGGGCCTATAAATGAGCAGTTCTTC.

The CDR3 is CASSYLSAHSTDTQYF. In DNA form, the CDR3 reads TGTGCCAGCAGTTACCTTTCTGCTCATAGCACAGATACGCAGTATTTT. V and J are TRBV6-5 and TRBJ2-3; D remains unclear. The CDR3 loop spans 16 amino acids. V dropped 2 bases and J dropped 0 bases, with 12 bases sitting between them. The germline CDR1 and CDR2 sequences are MNHEY and SVGAGI.

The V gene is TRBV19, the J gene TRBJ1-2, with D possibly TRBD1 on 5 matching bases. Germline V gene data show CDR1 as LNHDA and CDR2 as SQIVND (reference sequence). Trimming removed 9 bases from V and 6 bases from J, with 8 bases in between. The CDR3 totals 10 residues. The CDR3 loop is CASREDGYTF. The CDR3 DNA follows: TGTGCCAGCAGGGAAGATGGCTACACCTTC.

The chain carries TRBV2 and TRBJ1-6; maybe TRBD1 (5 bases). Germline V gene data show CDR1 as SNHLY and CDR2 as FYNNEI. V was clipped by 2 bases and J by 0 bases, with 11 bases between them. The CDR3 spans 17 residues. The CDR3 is CASSERGGSSYNSPLHF. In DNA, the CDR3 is TGTGCCAGCAGTGAAAGGGGCGGCAGCTCCTATAATTCACCCCTCCACTTT.

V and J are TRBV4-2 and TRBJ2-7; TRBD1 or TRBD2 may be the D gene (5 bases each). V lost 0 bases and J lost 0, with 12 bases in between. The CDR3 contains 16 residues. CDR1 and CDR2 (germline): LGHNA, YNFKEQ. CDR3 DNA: TGTGCCAGCAGCCAAGATAGCCCAGGGAGCTCCTACGAGCAGTACTTC. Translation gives CASSQDSPGSSYEQYF.

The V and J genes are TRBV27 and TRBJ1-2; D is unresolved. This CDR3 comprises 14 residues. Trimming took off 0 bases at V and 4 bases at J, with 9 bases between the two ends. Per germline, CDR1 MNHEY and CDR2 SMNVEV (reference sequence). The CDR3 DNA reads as TGTGCCAGCAGTTTATCAGGGAATTTCTATGGCTACACCTTC. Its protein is CASSLSGNFYGYTF.

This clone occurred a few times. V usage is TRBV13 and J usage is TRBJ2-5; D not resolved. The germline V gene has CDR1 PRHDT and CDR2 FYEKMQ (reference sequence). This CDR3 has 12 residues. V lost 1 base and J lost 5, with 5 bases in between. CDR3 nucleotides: TGTGCCAGCAGCTTAGCGGCGGAGACCCAGTACTTC. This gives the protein CASSLAAETQYF.

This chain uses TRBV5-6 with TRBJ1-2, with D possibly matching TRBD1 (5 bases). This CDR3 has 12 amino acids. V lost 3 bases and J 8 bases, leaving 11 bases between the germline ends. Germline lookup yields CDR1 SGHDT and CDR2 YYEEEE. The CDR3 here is CASSWGVDGYTF. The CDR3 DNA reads TGTGCCAGCAGCTGGGGGGTAGACGGCTACACCTTC.

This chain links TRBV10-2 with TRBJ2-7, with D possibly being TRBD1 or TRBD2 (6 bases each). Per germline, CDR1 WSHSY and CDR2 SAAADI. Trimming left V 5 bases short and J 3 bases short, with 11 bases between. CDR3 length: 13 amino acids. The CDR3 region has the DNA TGCGCCAGCAGTTGGGGGGCAAGCTACGAGCAGTACTTC. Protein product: CASSWGASYEQYF.